What follows are 29 T cell receptor beta chains derived from one specimen sequenced in a study of T cell repertoires in cytomegalovirus infection. One entry per CDR3 protein, called by TCRdb with MiXCR from the reads. The sample has roughly 300,000 distinct CDR3 sequences; about 26% are singletons. The specimen was PBMCs. The origin of the receptors is a human donor in good health (CMV status not recorded). Some clones in this sample may be carry-over from other donors' samples.

Ten or more counts support this clonotype. V is TRBV20-1 and J is TRBJ2-1; 10 bases match TRBD1. This CDR3 is 16 amino acids long. Trimming removed 3 bases from V and 0 bases from J; junction bases left unmatched: 5. Germline V gives CDR1 DFQATT, CDR2 SNEGSKA (reference sequence). CDR3 sequence reads: CSARSTGGHSYNEQFF. Here the CDR3 DNA reads TGCAGTGCTAGGTCGACAGGGGGCCACTCCTACAATGAGCAGTTCTTC.

The V call is TRBV18, the J call TRBJ2-7; D not resolved. This CDR3 is built from 14 residues. The germline CDR1 and CDR2 sequences are KGHSH and LQKENI. V lost 0 bases and J 2 bases, leaving 8 bases between the germline ends. The DNA for the CDR3 is TGTGCCAGCTCACCACCAGAAGGCCCCTACGAGCAGTACTTC. It yields the protein CASSPPEGPYEQYF.

The sample holds a few counts of this clonotype. This chain joins TRBV28 and TRBJ1-1; possible D gene TRBD1, 6 bases. The ends were cut back, 8 bases at V and 5 bases at J, with 21 bases in the middle. CDR3 length: 15 residues. The germline V gene encodes CDR1 MDHEN and CDR2 SYDVKM. CDR3 loop: CASGLIQGKDTEAFF. The CDR3 DNA reads TGTGCCAGCGGTCTAATACAGGGAAAGGATACTGAAGCTTTCTTT.

This clonotype appeared many times. The V gene is TRBV11-2, the J gene TRBJ1-1, with D uncertain. The CDR3 runs 17 residues. V was pared by 1 base and J by 1 base, with 16 bases between. The germline CDR1 and CDR2 sequences are SGHAT and FQNNGV. CDR3 amino acids: CASSLAGNLRRNTEAFF. The CDR3 DNA reads as TGTGCCAGCAGCTTAGCGGGAAACCTACGGCGGAACACTGAAGCTTTCTTT.

This clonotype was seen only a few times. This chain uses TRBV7-8 with TRBJ2-1; 11 nucleotides match TRBD2. The V gene end was trimmed by 4 bases and the J gene end by 7 bases; junction bases not matched to a gene: 6. The CDR3 is 15 amino acids. CDR1 and CDR2 (germline): SGHVS, FQNEAQ. For the CDR3, the DNA is TGTGCCAGCAGCTCTACTAGCGGGAGTTCGAATGAGCAGTTCTTC. Its translation is CASSSTSGSSNEQFF.

This clonotype has only a few counts. The V gene is TRBV28, the J gene TRBJ1-6; 7 nucleotides match TRBD1. Looked up from germline, CDR1 is MDHEN and CDR2 is SYDVKM. The CDR3 has 16 amino acids. The V and J ends lost 6 bases and 3 bases, in that order; junction bases with no gene match: 8. Here the CDR3 reads CASSSTGQYYNSPLHF. CDR3 nucleotides: TGTGCCAGCAGCTCTACGGGACAGTACTATAATTCACCCCTCCACTTT. The whole variable domain, remainder taken from reference TRBV28 and TRBJ1-6, is DVKVTQSSRYLVKRTGEKVFLECVQDMDHENMFWYRQDPGLGLRLIYFSYDVKMKEKGDIPEGYSVSREKKERFSLILESASTNQTSMYLCASSSTGQYYNSPLHFGNGTRLTVT.

The chain carries TRBV6-5 and TRBJ2-7, with 9 nucleotides matching TRBD1. V shed 0 bases and J 1 base; nucleotides not matched to a gene: 4. The CDR3 runs 16 residues. CDR1 MNHEY and CDR2 SVGAGI come from the germline V gene. The CDR3 loop is CASSYSAGQGSYEQYF. The CDR3 DNA sequence: TGTGCCAGCAGTTACTCGGCGGGACAGGGTTCCTACGAGCAGTACTTC.

This clonotype was recorded a few times. The chain uses TRBV12-3 or TRBV12-4 and TRBJ2-1; 9 nucleotides agree with TRBD1. Trimming at V came to 3 bases and at J to 8 bases, leaving 5 bases not matched to a gene. This CDR3 is 14 amino acids long. As DNA, the CDR3 is TGTGCCAGCAGTTTTCGACAGGGGGTCGATGAGCAGTTCTTC. Its translation: CASSFRQGVDEQFF.

This clonotype was recorded many times. The DNA for the CDR3 is TGTGCCAGCAGCTTTAACCTCGCCCCTCAGCGCTACAATGAGCAGTTCTTC. This encodes CASSFNLAPQRYNEQFF. This chain links TRBV7-9 with TRBJ2-1; no clear D gene. Germline V gene sequence: CDR1 SEHNR, CDR2 FQNEAQ (reference sequence). V was clipped by 3 bases and J by 3 bases, with 18 bases between them. This CDR3 region has 17 residues.

This clonotype was counted at least ten times. V and J are TRBV7-8 and TRBJ2-1, with 11 bases matching TRBD2. Germline CDR1 and CDR2: SGHVS and FQNEAQ. V trimming: 4 bases; J trimming: 4 bases; junction bases outside the gene matches: 9. This CDR3 is built from 17 residues. The CDR3 loop reads CASSSPEGLAVYNEQFF. In DNA, the CDR3 is TGTGCCAGCAGCTCTCCGGAGGGACTAGCGGTTTACAATGAGCAGTTCTTC.

CDR3 amino acids: CASRVLLPDSMNTEAFF. In DNA, the CDR3 is TGTGCCAGCAGAGTTTTGTTGCCAGACAGCATGAACACTGAAGCTTTCTTT. The gene calls are TRBV28 and TRBJ1-1; D perhaps matches TRBD1 (5 bases). V was pared by 6 bases and J by 0 bases, with 20 bases between. The germline CDR1 and CDR2 sequences are MDHEN and SYDVKM. This CDR3 has 17 amino acids. The whole variable domain, remainder taken from reference TRBV28 and TRBJ1-1, is DVKVTQSSRYLVKRTGEKVFLECVQDMDHENMFWYRQDPGLGLRLIYFSYDVKMKEKGDIPEGYSVSREKKERFSLILESASTNQTSMYLCASRVLLPDSMNTEAFFGQGTRLTVV.

This clonotype has just a few counts. This rearrangement joins TRBV29-1 to TRBJ2-7; 8 bases match TRBD1. The CDR3 contains 14 residues. Germline CDR1 SQVTM, CDR2 ANQGSEA. V shed 4 bases, J shed 6 bases, and the junction held 11 bases outside the gene matches. CDR3 protein: CSVVAGQGLGEQYF. The CDR3 region has the DNA TGCAGCGTTGTCGCCGGACAGGGCTTGGGCGAGCAGTACTTC.

This clonotype was found a few times. The chain is built from TRBV20-1 and TRBJ1-1; no firm D call. V was shortened by 1 base and J by 3 bases, with 9 bases between the two germline ends. CDR3 length: 13 amino acids. Looked up from germline, CDR1 is DFQATT and CDR2 is SNEGSKA (reference sequence). The CDR3 DNA sequence: TGCAGTGCTAGAGGGTCGGCAGACACTGAAGCTTTCTTT. It codes for CSARGSADTEAFF.

This clonotype was counted a few times. J is TRBJ2-1 and V is TRBV7-2; 11 bases line up with TRBD2. After removal of 11 bases from V and 9 bases from J, the junction contained 6 bases not matched to a gene. The V gene's germline CDR1 is SGHTA and CDR2 FQGNSA. The CDR3 length is 12 residues. CDR3 in amino acids: CAEGLAVPEQFF. The CDR3 bases are TGTGCCGAGGGACTAGCGGTGCCTGAGCAGTTCTTC.

The V and J genes are TRBV24-1 and TRBJ2-1; 8 nucleotides match TRBD1. Trimming took 3 bases from V and 6 from J; bases not matched to a gene: 9. Germline CDR1 reads KGHDR; CDR2 reads SFDVKD. CDR3 length: 16 residues. This CDR3 is CATSDADGTGRNEQFF. For the CDR3, the DNA is TGTGCCACCAGTGATGCGGACGGGACAGGCCGCAATGAGCAGTTCTTC.

This clonotype was seen more than once but under ten times. The chain is built from TRBV15 and TRBJ2-1; D is possibly TRBD1 (6 bases). Germline V gene sequence: CDR1 LNHNV, CDR2 YYDKDF (reference sequence). This CDR3 is 14 amino acids long. V lost 2 bases and J 7 bases, leaving 12 bases between the germline ends. The CDR3 sequence is CATSRSGALNEQFF. In nucleotides, the CDR3 is TGTGCCACCAGCAGATCAGGGGCGTTGAATGAGCAGTTCTTC.

The V and J genes are TRBV28 and TRBJ1-1; 9 bases fit TRBD1. The CDR3 is 14 amino acids. V was pared by 5 bases and J by 11 bases, with 12 bases of the junction left unmatched. Germline V CDR1 and CDR2: MDHEN, SYDVKM. This CDR3 reads CASSASRDRASAFF. The CDR3 coding sequence is TGTGCCAGCAGTGCATCCCGGGACAGGGCTTCTGCTTTCTTT. Full variable domain (missing parts from reference TRBV28 and TRBJ1-1): DVKVTQSSRYLVKRTGEKVFLECVQDMDHENMFWYRQDPGLGLRLIYFSYDVKMKEKGDIPEGYSVSREKKERFSLILESASTNQTSMYLCASSASRDRASAFFGQGTRLTVV.

The chain uses TRBV24-1 and TRBJ1-1; D unclear. Germline loops: CDR1 KGHDR, CDR2 SFDVKD. This CDR3 comprises 13 residues. V shed 6 bases and J shed 4 bases, with 11 bases lying between them. CDR3 coding DNA: TGTGCCACCAGTCCAGGTTGGAGCACTGAAGCTTTCTTT. It is translated as CATSPGWSTEAFF.

This clonotype was seen repeatedly, ten times or more. The chain combines TRBV10-2 with TRBJ1-4, with TRBD1 identical over 7 bases. With 8 bases clipped from V and 7 bases from J, the junction kept 7 bases outside the gene matches. Germline V gene data show CDR1 as WSHSY and CDR2 as SAAADI. The CDR3 length is 13 residues. The CDR3 sequence: CASGTARGEKLFF. CDR3 sequence (DNA): TGCGCCAGCGGGACAGCCCGGGGTGAAAAACTGTTTTTT.

The V call is TRBV6-6, the J call TRBJ1-2; D is uncertain. CDR3 length: 13 residues. Germline V gene lookup returns CDR1 MNHNY and CDR2 SVGAGI (reference sequence). V lost 2 bases, J lost 3 bases, and 7 bases lay in between. CDR3 nucleotide sequence: TGTGCCAGCAGTTACGTGGGCGACTATGGCTACACCTTC. This codes for CASSYVGDYGYTF.

This clonotype was counted ten times or more. The V and J genes are TRBV7-9 and TRBJ1-1; possible D gene TRBD1, 5 bases. Germline V lookup: CDR1 SEHNR, CDR2 FQNEAQ (reference sequence). Trimming pared 2 bases from V and 5 bases from J, leaving 9 bases between. The CDR3 is 13 residues long. The CDR3 is CASSLNEGTEAFF. DNA for the CDR3: TGTGCCAGCAGCTTAAACGAGGGGACTGAAGCTTTCTTT. The whole variable domain, filled in from reference TRBV7-9 and TRBJ1-1, reads DTGVSQNPRHKITKRGQNVTFRCDPISEHNRLYWYRQTLGQGPEFLTYFQNEAQLEKSRLLSDRFSAERPKGSFSTLEIQRTEQGDSAMYLCASSLNEGTEAFFGQGTRLTVV.

The V gene is TRBV12-5, the J gene TRBJ2-3, with D tentatively TRBD1 or TRBD2 (5 bases each). Germline values: CDR1 LGHNT, CDR2 FRNRAP. The CDR3 spans 13 residues. With 8 bases removed from V and 1 base from J, the gap between germline ends came to 10 bases. In nucleotides, the CDR3 is TGTGCTAGTTTGCAGGGAGGCACAGATACGCAGTATTTT. Amino acid sequence: CASLQGGTDTQYF.

This clonotype was counted at least ten times. The chain has TRBV7-3 and TRBJ1-1; possibly TRBD1 for D (5 bases). V gave up 3 bases and J gave up 5 bases, with 16 bases separating them. The germline gives CDR1 SGHTA, CDR2 FQGTGA. This CDR3 has 15 residues. The CDR3 sequence is CASSLSYEGRTEAFF. CDR3 sequence (DNA): TGTGCCAGCAGCTTGTCTTATGAGGGGAGAACTGAAGCTTTCTTT.

This clonotype was counted only a few times. This chain uses TRBV30 with TRBJ2-1; D could derive from TRBD1 or TRBD2 (5 bases each). Germline lookup yields CDR1 GTSNPN and CDR2 SVGIG (reference sequence). The CDR3 spans 13 residues. V shed 0 bases and J shed 7 bases, with 10 bases lying between them. This CDR3 is CAWSVRWGNEQFF. The CDR3 DNA sequence: TGTGCCTGGAGTGTACGGTGGGGGAATGAGCAGTTCTTC.

Notes on this clonotype: One base away lies a much larger clone, so this may be a sequencing read error. The chain is built from TRBV28 and TRBJ1-6; TRBD1 matches at 10 bases. The CDR3 consists of 14 residues. Germline V lookup: CDR1 MDHEN, CDR2 SYDVKM. The CDR3 protein is CASRTGTGASPPHF. DNA of the CDR3: TGTGCCAGCAGGACCGGGACAGGGGCCTCACCCCCCCACTTT. Full variable domain (missing parts from reference TRBV28 and TRBJ1-6): DVKVTQSSRYLVKRTGEKVFLECVQDMDHENMFWYRQDPGLGLRLIYFSYDVKMKEKGDIPEGYSVSREKKERFSLILESASTNQTSMYLCASRTGTGASPPHFGNGTRLTVT.

CDR3: CSVQGADTEAFF. The CDR3 DNA is TGCAGCGTTCAGGGGGCAGATACTGAAGCTTTCTTT. V and J are TRBV29-1 and TRBJ1-1, with 8 bases aligning to TRBD1. Germline V CDR1 and CDR2: SQVTM, ANQGSEA. The CDR3 is made up of 12 amino acids. The trim removed 5 bases at V and 5 bases at J, leaving 4 bases unmatched.

This clonotype has a handful of counts. The chain has TRBV6-2 or TRBV6-3 and TRBJ2-1; the D gene is possibly TRBD2 (7 bases). Trimming took off 11 bases at V and 5 bases at J, with 22 bases between the two ends. This CDR3 region has 15 residues. CDR1 is MNHEY, CDR2 SVGEGT, per germline. CDR3 sequence (DNA): TGTGCCTCAGGATCGTTGAGGGGGGGAGACAATGAGCAGTTCTTC. This encodes CASGSLRGGDNEQFF.

Ten or more counts support this clonotype. CDR3 residues: CASSLGRGPSYEQYF. The CDR3 DNA follows: TGTGCCAGCAGCCTAGGGCGAGGCCCCTCCTACGAGCAGTACTTC. The chain is built from TRBV7-2 and TRBJ2-7; D remains ambiguous. From germline, CDR1 is SGHTA and CDR2 FQGNSA. This CDR3 contains 15 residues. Trimming took off 5 bases at V and 0 bases at J, with 14 bases between the two ends.

This clonotype was detected many times. The chain carries TRBV4-1 and TRBJ1-4; no clear D. V was cut by 4 bases and J by 0 bases, with 12 bases left in between. The CDR3 covers 16 residues. Germline values: CDR1 MGHRA, CDR2 YSYEKL. The CDR3 sequence is CASSRTQSATNEKLFF. DNA of the CDR3: TGCGCCAGCAGCCGTACCCAGTCGGCAACTAATGAAAAACTGTTTTTT.